This TCR beta chain was obtained from a study of blood T cell repertoires in COVID-19. Looking at the study overall: Collection of acute and convalescent COVID-19 samples took place in the United States, Italy and Spain. T cells, B-cell-depleted T cells, or PBMCs provided the cDNA or gDNA that served as material.

This clone was observed a few times. In the source study's methods: Reference gene primer amplification in the assay estimated nucleated cell counts. Sequencing used immunoSEQ multiplex PCR; TCRdb keeps in-frame clones, though not all of them. The DNA gave D and trimming, while V, J and clone size come from that table. The table lists roughly 200,000 clones, 80% to 90% of them singletons, with approximately 10% in the top ten. Looked up from germline, CDR1 is LNHDA and CDR2 is SQIVND (reference sequence). V lost 6 bases and J lost 1, with 6 bases in between. This CDR3 has 12 amino acids. This clonotype was sampled from a woman in her 40s with COVID-19, enrolled during active disease. The source material was peripheral blood. This rearrangement joins TRBV19 to TRBJ1-1; D is unresolved. CDR3 in amino acids: CASRSGNTEAFF. For the CDR3, the DNA is TGTGCCAGTAGGTCGGGGAACACTGAAGCTTTCTTT.